Shown below are 30 T cell receptor beta chains from a single sample sequenced in a study of T cells in Graves' hyperthyroidism and ophthalmopathy. The investigators amplified TCR beta CDR3 regions from RNA transcripts. An initial round of RT-PCR targeting the TCR CDR3 relied on the HTBI primer set. One entry per CDR3 protein results from TCRdb running MiXCR on the multiplex PCR reads. The table lists fewer than 200,000 distinct CDR3 sequences, 9.4% of them singletons, with around 20% in the top ten. What was sequenced was blood. The receptors were sampled from a woman aged 18-35 years with Graves' hyperthyroidism that later progressed to Graves' ophthalmopathy.

The table lists this clonotype with many counts. The rearrangement links TRBV28 to TRBJ1-1, with D perhaps matching TRBD1 (6 bases). The CDR3 is made up of 15 amino acids. V was trimmed by 3 bases and J by 1 base, leaving 12 bases between them. Germline CDR1 and CDR2: MDHEN and SYDVKM. The CDR3 DNA follows: TGTGCCAGCAGTTTTGCGGGCAGGGGGAACACTGAAGCTTTCTTT. Translation gives CASSFAGRGNTEAFF.

Ten or more counts support this clonotype. V usage is TRBV6-5 and J usage is TRBJ1-4; weak D call: TRBD1 (5 bases). The V end lost 2 bases, the J end lost 4 bases, and 14 bases lay between the germline ends. The V gene's germline CDR1 is MNHEY and CDR2 SVGAGI. This CDR3 has 16 amino acids. Here the CDR3 reads CASSYVGGAGNEKLFF. CDR3 in DNA: TGTGCCAGCAGTTACGTCGGGGGAGCTGGTAATGAAAAACTGTTTTTT.

In the case of this clonotype: One base away lies a much larger clone, so this may be a sequencing read error. The chain carries TRBV20-1 and TRBJ1-4; the D is unclear. Trimming removed 7 bases at V and 6 bases at J, with 21 bases between. Germline V gene sequence: CDR1 DFQATT, CDR2 SNEGSKA (reference sequence). The CDR3 has 15 amino acids. CDR3 sequence reads: CSVPRLFGGDEKLFF. The DNA for the CDR3 is TGCAGTGTTCCCCGGTTATTTGGCGGGGATGAAAAACTGTTTTTT.

V is TRBV14 and J is TRBJ2-3; 7 bases agree with TRBD1. CDR3 length equals 15 residues. Trimming at V came to 2 bases and at J to 4 bases, leaving 6 bases not matched to a gene. Germline loops: CDR1 SGHDN, CDR2 FVKESK. CDR3 coding DNA: TGTGCCAGCAGCCAAAGGGGGCCTCGGGCAGATACGCAGTATTTT. Translation gives CASSQRGPRADTQYF.

Notes on this clonotype: Being one base from a much bigger clone, this may be a read error. This sequence joins TRBV13 and TRBJ2-1; TRBD2 matches 9 bases. Germline CDR1 reads PRHDT; CDR2 reads FYEKMQ (reference sequence). The CDR3 has 19 amino acids. The V segment lost 3 bases and the J segment 2 bases; nucleotides outside the gene matches: 14. CDR3 DNA: TGTGCCAGCAGCTTCCCGGAGTCAGGGCGGGAGGGAACCTACAATGAGCAGTTCTTC. Protein product: CASSFPESGREGTYNEQFF. Full variable domain (remainder filled in from reference TRBV13 and TRBJ2-1): AAGVIQSPRHLIKEKRETATLKCYPIPRHDTVYWYQQGPGQDPQFLISFYEKMQSDKGSIPDRFSAQQFSDYHSELNMSSLELGDSALYFCASSFPESGREGTYNEQFFGPGTRLTVL.

This clonotype has at least ten counts. The gene calls are TRBV20-1 and TRBJ2-7, with a weak D call TRBD2 (6 bases). Germline CDR1 reads DFQATT; CDR2 reads SNEGSKA (reference sequence). V dropped 0 bases and J dropped 3 bases, with 9 bases sitting between them. The CDR3 sequence is 13 residues long. The CDR3 here is CSARDGSFYEQYF. Written as DNA, the CDR3 is TGCAGTGCTAGAGACGGGAGTTTCTACGAGCAGTACTTC.

There are many counts of this clonotype. The J gene is TRBJ2-3, the V gene TRBV6-1; D is possibly TRBD1 (5 bases). The CDR3 is 15 amino acids. Trimming shortened V by 6 bases and J by 3 bases, and 16 bases separated the two germline ends. Germline V gene lookup returns CDR1 MNHNS and CDR2 SASEGT. The CDR3 loop reads CASSSTTGLTDTQYF. The CDR3 DNA reads TGTGCCAGCAGCTCTACAACAGGCCTTACAGATACGCAGTATTTT.

This clonotype was counted at least ten times. V is TRBV20-1 and J is TRBJ1-1; 8 nucleotides match TRBD1. Trimming at V came to 0 bases and at J to 5 bases, leaving 2 bases not matched to a gene. In germline, CDR1 is DFQATT, CDR2 SNEGSKA (reference sequence). The CDR3 loop spans 13 amino acids. The CDR3 here is CSAREDRVTEAFF. The CDR3, as DNA: TGCAGTGCTAGAGAGGACAGGGTTACTGAAGCTTTCTTT.

This rearrangement joins TRBV4-1 to TRBJ2-1, with D perhaps TRBD2 (5 bases). Germline assignment: CDR1 MGHRA and CDR2 YSYEKL. This CDR3 has 17 amino acids. The germline V and J ends were trimmed by 2 bases and 7 bases, with 21 bases remaining between them. The CDR3 DNA reads as TGCGCCAGCAGCCAATACCCTTTAGGGCCCACGGGGAATGAGCAGTTCTTC. Residues: CASSQYPLGPTGNEQFF.

This clonotype appeared many times. The genes are TRBV12-3 or TRBV12-4 and TRBJ2-1; no clear D gene. The V end lost 2 bases, the J end lost 12 bases, and 17 bases lay between the germline ends. The CDR3 contains 14 residues. The CDR3 reads CASSLTGSPGWQFF. The CDR3 DNA follows: TGTGCCAGCAGTTTAACGGGCAGCCCGGGTTGGCAGTTCTTC.

This clonotype was recorded many times. J is TRBJ2-1 and V is TRBV7-8; D is possibly TRBD2 (6 bases). V dropped 2 bases and J dropped 9 bases, with 17 bases sitting between them. Germline values: CDR1 SGHVS, CDR2 FQNEAQ. The CDR3 loop spans 15 amino acids. Written as DNA, the CDR3 is TGTGCCAGCAGCTTAAATACCGCTAGCGAAGGTGAGCAGTTCTTC. Amino acids: CASSLNTASEGEQFF. The full variable domain, rest sourced from reference TRBV7-8 and TRBJ2-1, is GAGVSQSPRYKVAKRGQDVALRCDPISGHVSLFWYQQALGQGPEFLTYFQNEAQLDKSGLPSDRFFAERPEGSVSTLKIQRTQQEDSAVYLCASSLNTASEGEQFFGPGTRLTVL.

This clonotype was picked up many times. The rearrangement links TRBV19 to TRBJ1-2; 7 bases fit TRBD1. This CDR3 comprises 15 residues. The ends lost 3 bases at V and 3 bases at J; junction bases unmatched: 7. CDR1 and CDR2 from the germline V gene are LNHDA and SQIVND (reference sequence). CDR3 amino acids: CASSIGQGVHYGYTF. In nucleotides, the CDR3 is TGTGCCAGTAGTATCGGGCAGGGGGTCCACTATGGCTACACCTTC.

This clonotype was picked up many times. The J gene is TRBJ2-2, the V gene TRBV20-1, with TRBD2 matching 11 bases. The CDR3 spans 14 residues. Trimming at V came to 4 bases and at J to 5 bases, leaving 3 bases not matched to a gene. The germline V gene has CDR1 DFQATT and CDR2 SNEGSKA (reference sequence). The CDR3 coding sequence is TGCAGTGCTATGCGACTAGCGGGGACCGGGGAGCTGTTTTTT. Protein product: CSAMRLAGTGELFF.

At least ten counts were recorded for this clonotype. The chain recombines TRBV7-2 with TRBJ1-5; TRBD1 matches at 9 bases. The germline CDR1 and CDR2 sequences are SGHTA and FQGNSA. This CDR3 comprises 15 residues. With 1 base clipped from V and 5 bases from J, the junction kept 3 bases outside the gene matches. The DNA for the CDR3 is TGTGCCAGCAGCTTAGGGGGACAGGGATATCAGCCCCAGCATTTT. Translation: CASSLGGQGYQPQHF.

This clonotype was counted ten times or more. J is TRBJ2-7 and V is TRBV10-3; either TRBD1 or TRBD2 may supply D (6 bases each). Germline V lookup: CDR1 ENHRY, CDR2 SYGVKD. This CDR3 spans 19 amino acids. Trimming left V 3 bases short and J 4 bases short, with 28 bases between. The CDR3 bases are TGTGCCATCAGTGATGGAGCCGTGCGGAGGATTGGAGGGGGTTACGAGCAGTACTTC. Translating gives CAISDGAVRRIGGGYEQYF.

At least ten counts were recorded for this clonotype. This chain joins TRBV4-2 and TRBJ2-7, with TRBD2 identical over 15 bases. The CDR3 is made up of 17 amino acids. Looked up from germline, CDR1 is LGHNA and CDR2 is YNFKEQ. V gave up 1 base and J gave up 5 bases; unmatched junction bases: 6. The CDR3 DNA is TGTGCCAGCAGCCAAGGGACTAGCGGGGGGGCAATCCACGAGCAGTACTTC. It encodes CASSQGTSGGAIHEQYF.

This clonotype was recorded at least ten times. The chain couples TRBV11-2 to TRBJ2-5; D is ambiguous. Germline V gives CDR1 SGHAT, CDR2 FQNNGV. CDR3 size: 13 residues. Deletions cut 1 base from V and 8 bases from J, with 11 bases between. The CDR3 sequence: CASSLGLGQTQYF. Written as DNA, the CDR3 is TGTGCCAGCAGCTTAGGGCTAGGCCAAACCCAGTACTTC.

The rearrangement joins TRBV28 to TRBJ1-4, with 7 bases identical to TRBD1. Germline CDR1 is MDHEN and CDR2 is SYDVKM. Trimming cost V 6 bases and J 14 bases; bases outside gene matches: 6. The CDR3 has 11 amino acids. CDR3 coding DNA: TGTGCCAGCAGCAACAGGGGCCTCCTGTTTTTT. Amino acid sequence: CASSNRGLLFF.

This clonotype occurred many times. The chain recombines TRBV6-5 with TRBJ1-1, with D unresolved. The CDR3 is 15 residues long. The germline V and J ends were trimmed by 0 bases and 0 bases, with 8 bases remaining between them. CDR1 is MNHEY and CDR2 is SVGAGI in the germline V gene. DNA of the CDR3: TGTGCCAGCAGTTACTCGGAATCGGTGAACACTGAAGCTTTCTTT. This codes for CASSYSESVNTEAFF.

This clonotype was seen a handful of times. The chain combines TRBV3-1 with TRBJ2-3, with a weak D call TRBD2 (6 bases). Trimming took 6 bases from V and 4 from J, leaving 14 bases between them. Germline V CDR1 and CDR2: LGHDT, YNNKEL (reference sequence). The CDR3 has 14 residues. CDR3 DNA sequence: TGTGCCAGCAGAAGGGGCGGGGTTTCAGATACGCAGTATTTT. Protein product: CASRRGGVSDTQYF.

This clonotype was picked up many times. The chain combines TRBV28 with TRBJ2-5; D may match TRBD1 or TRBD2 (6 bases each). CDR3 length equals 15 residues. With 2 bases removed from V and 4 bases from J, the gap between germline ends came to 14 bases. The germline CDR1 and CDR2 sequences are MDHEN and SYDVKM. CDR3: CASSLRGAKAETQYF. DNA for the CDR3: TGTGCCAGCAGTTTAAGGGGGGCAAAGGCAGAGACCCAGTACTTC.

This rearrangement joins TRBV6-1 to TRBJ2-1; tentative D call: TRBD2 (5 bases). Trimming took 6 bases from V and 4 from J, leaving 10 bases between them. The CDR3 is made up of 13 amino acids. Germline V gives CDR1 MNHNS, CDR2 SASEGT. The CDR3 nucleotides are TGTGCCAGCAGCGCGGGTGCGTACAATGAGCAGTTCTTC. Residues: CASSAGAYNEQFF.

This clonotype was found many times. The chain uses TRBV28 and TRBJ2-5; TRBD1 aligns across 7 bases. Germline V gene lookup returns CDR1 MDHEN and CDR2 SYDVKM. This CDR3 is built from 15 residues. Trimming removed 8 bases from V and 4 bases from J; junction bases left unmatched: 13. The CDR3 DNA reads as TGTGCCAGCGGCCCCCGGGACAGTCACTCAGAGACCCAGTACTTC. This gives the protein CASGPRDSHSETQYF.

This clonotype was seen repeatedly, ten times or more. This rearrangement joins TRBV20-1 to TRBJ1-5; D remains unclear. V was cut by 0 bases and J by 0 bases, with 6 bases left in between. CDR3 size: 14 residues. Per the germline V gene, CDR1 is DFQATT and CDR2 is SNEGSKA (reference sequence). CDR3 in DNA: TGCAGTGCTAGAGACGAATATAGCAATCAGCCCCAGCATTTT. It specifies CSARDEYSNQPQHF.

Ten or more counts support this clonotype. The gene calls are TRBV20-1 and TRBJ2-5, with TRBD2 matching 11 bases. Germline V gives CDR1 DFQATT, CDR2 SNEGSKA (reference sequence). Trimming cost V 5 bases and J 4 bases; bases outside gene matches: 9. The CDR3 covers 15 residues. The CDR3 loop is CSADDLAGGRETQYF. The CDR3 DNA follows: TGCAGTGCTGACGACTTAGCGGGGGGGCGAGAGACCCAGTACTTC.

About this clonotype: A much larger clone differs by one base, so this may be a read error. This CDR3 reads CSPRGRLKTEAFF. The CDR3 DNA is TGCAGCCCTAGGGGCCGGTTGAAAACTGAAGCTTTCTTT. This chain joins TRBV20-1 and TRBJ1-1; D possibly corresponds to TRBD1 (5 bases). Germline CDR1 reads DFQATT; CDR2 reads SNEGSKA (reference sequence). The CDR3 loop spans 13 amino acids.

This clonotype has only a few counts. This sequence joins TRBV30 and TRBJ1-1, with unresolved D. This CDR3 contains 15 residues. In germline, CDR1 is GTSNPN, CDR2 SVGIG (reference sequence). Trimming shortened V by 2 bases and J by 6 bases, and 19 bases separated the two germline ends. The chain's CDR3 is CAWSPLGREMPEAFF. In DNA, the CDR3 is TGTGCCTGGAGTCCCCTCGGAAGGGAGATGCCTGAAGCTTTCTTT.

This clonotype came up many times. J is TRBJ2-1 and V is TRBV6-1, with 12 positions matching TRBD1. V shed 4 bases and J 4 bases; nucleotides not matched to a gene: 5. Germline V gene sequence: CDR1 MNHNS, CDR2 SASEGT. The CDR3 is 16 amino acids. DNA of the CDR3: TGTGCCAGCAGTGCAGGGACAGGGGGCCTATACAATGAGCAGTTCTTC. The encoded protein is CASSAGTGGLYNEQFF.

This clonotype was counted many times. The rearrangement uses TRBV6-1 and TRBJ2-1; TRBD2 aligns across 9 bases. V lost 6 bases to trimming and J lost 5 bases; unmatched junction nucleotides: 5. The germline gives CDR1 MNHNS, CDR2 SASEGT. The CDR3 has 14 amino acids. DNA for the CDR3: TGTGCCAGCAGCAGTAGCGGGGGCGACAATGAGCAGTTCTTC. Translated: CASSSSGGDNEQFF.

There are many counts of this clonotype. The rearrangement links TRBV9 to TRBJ1-1; 7 bases are shared with TRBD1. In germline, CDR1 is SGDLS, CDR2 YYNGEE. V was pared by 0 bases and J by 4 bases, with 6 bases of the junction left unmatched. The CDR3 has 15 residues. The CDR3 spells CASSVDQGVGTEAFF. DNA for the CDR3: TGTGCCAGCAGCGTAGATCAGGGGGTGGGCACTGAAGCTTTCTTT.